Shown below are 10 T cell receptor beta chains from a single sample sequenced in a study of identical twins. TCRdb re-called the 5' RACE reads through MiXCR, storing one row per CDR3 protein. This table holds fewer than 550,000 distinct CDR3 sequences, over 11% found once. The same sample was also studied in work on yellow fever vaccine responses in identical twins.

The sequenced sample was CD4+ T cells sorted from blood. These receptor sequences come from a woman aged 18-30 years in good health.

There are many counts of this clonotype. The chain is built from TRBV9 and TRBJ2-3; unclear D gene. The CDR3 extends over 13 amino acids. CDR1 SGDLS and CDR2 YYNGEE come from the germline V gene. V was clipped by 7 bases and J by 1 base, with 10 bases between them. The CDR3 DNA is TGTGCCAGCCAAACCATAGGCACAGATACGCAGTATTTT. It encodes CASQTIGTDTQYF.

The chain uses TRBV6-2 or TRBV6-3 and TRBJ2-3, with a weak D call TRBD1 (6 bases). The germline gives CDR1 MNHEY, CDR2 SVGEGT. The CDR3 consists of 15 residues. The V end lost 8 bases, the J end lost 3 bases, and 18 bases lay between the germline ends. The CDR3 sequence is CASRPGDAQTDTQYF. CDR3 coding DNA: TGTGCCAGCCGCCCAGGGGACGCCCAGACAGATACGCAGTATTTT.

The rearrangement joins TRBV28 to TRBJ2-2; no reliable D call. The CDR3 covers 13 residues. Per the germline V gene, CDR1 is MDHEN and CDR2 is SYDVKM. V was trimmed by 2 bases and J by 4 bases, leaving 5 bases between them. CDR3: CASSLLTTGELFF. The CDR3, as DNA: TGTGCCAGCAGTTTACTCACCACCGGGGAGCTGTTTTTT.

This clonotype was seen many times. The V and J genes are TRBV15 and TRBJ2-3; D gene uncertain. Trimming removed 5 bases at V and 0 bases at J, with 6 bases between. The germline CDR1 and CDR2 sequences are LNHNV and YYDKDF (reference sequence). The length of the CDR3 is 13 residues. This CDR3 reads CATSLQSTDTQYF. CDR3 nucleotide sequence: TGTGCCACCAGCCTCCAGAGCACAGATACGCAGTATTTT.

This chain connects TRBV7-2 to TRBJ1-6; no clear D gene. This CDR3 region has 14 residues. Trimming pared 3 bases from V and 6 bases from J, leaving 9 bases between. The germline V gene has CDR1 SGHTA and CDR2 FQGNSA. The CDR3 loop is CASSFGQTNSPLHF. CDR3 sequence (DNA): TGTGCCAGCAGCTTCGGGCAGACTAATTCACCCCTCCACTTT.

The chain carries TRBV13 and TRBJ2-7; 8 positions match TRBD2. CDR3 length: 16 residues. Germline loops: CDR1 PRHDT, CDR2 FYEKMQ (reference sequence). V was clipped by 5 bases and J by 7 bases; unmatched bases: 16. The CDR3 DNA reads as TGTGCCAGCAGCAAATTAAGCGGGAGCCCCGCGGGTGAGCAGTACTTC. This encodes CASSKLSGSPAGEQYF. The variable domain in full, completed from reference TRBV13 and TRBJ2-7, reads AAGVIQSPRHLIKEKRETATLKCYPIPRHDTVYWYQQGPGQDPQFLISFYEKMQSDKGSIPDRFSAQQFSDYHSELNMSSLELGDSALYFCASSKLSGSPAGEQYFGPGTRLTVT.

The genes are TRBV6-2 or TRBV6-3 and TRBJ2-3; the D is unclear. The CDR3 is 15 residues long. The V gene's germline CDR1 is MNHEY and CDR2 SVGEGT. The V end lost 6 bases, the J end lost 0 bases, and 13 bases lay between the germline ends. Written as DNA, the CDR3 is TGTGCCAGCAGCGTAATCACTTCTAGCACAGATACGCAGTATTTT. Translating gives CASSVITSSTDTQYF.

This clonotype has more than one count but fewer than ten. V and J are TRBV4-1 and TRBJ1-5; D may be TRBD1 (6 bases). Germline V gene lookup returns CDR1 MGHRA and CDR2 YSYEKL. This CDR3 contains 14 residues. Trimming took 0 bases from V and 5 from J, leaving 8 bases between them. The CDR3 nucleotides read TGCGCCAGCAGCCAAGAGGGGGCGGATCAGCCCCAGCATTTT. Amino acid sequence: CASSQEGADQPQHF.

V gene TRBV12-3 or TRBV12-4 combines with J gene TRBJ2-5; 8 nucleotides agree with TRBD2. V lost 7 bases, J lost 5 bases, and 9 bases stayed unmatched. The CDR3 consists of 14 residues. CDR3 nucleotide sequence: TGTGCCAGCACGCCGGGGGGGTGGGTGGAGACCCAGTACTTC. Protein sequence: CASTPGGWVETQYF.

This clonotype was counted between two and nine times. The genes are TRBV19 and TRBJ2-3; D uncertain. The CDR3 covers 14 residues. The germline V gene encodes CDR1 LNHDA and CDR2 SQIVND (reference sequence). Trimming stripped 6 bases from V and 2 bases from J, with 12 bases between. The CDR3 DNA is TGTGCCAGTAGAAAGGAAGGGTCCACAGATACGCAGTATTTT. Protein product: CASRKEGSTDTQYF.